A selection of T cell receptor beta chains follows, all from one sample in a study of CD8 T cells in ankylosing spondylitis. TCRdb reprocessed the 5' RACE reads with MiXCR, giving one entry per CDR3 protein. This sample has roughly 130,000 distinct CDR3 sequences, with about an eighth found just once. Sequenced: blood, either unsorted or a sorted T cell fraction (not recorded which). The receptors derive from a female donor with ankylosing spondylitis or in good health (not recorded which). Both conserved end residues are part of each CDR3. D genes are given only for firm matches. The size entry is marked missing in some rows and otherwise reads once, few, many or a size class.

d_gene: NA
v_gene: TRBV12-2
j_gene: TRBJ2-7
abundance: NA
CDR3aa: CASRQRQVSYEQYF
CDR3nt: TGTGCAAGTCGCCAGAGACAGGTATCCTACGAGCAGTACTTC

d_gene: NA
v_gene: TRBV29-1
j_gene: TRBJ1-2
abundance: many
CDR3aa: CSVEGTANYGYTF
CDR3nt: TGCAGCGTTGAAGGGACAGCGAACTATGGCTACACCTTC

d_gene: NA
v_gene: TRBV5-6
j_gene: TRBJ2-6
abundance: few
CDR3aa: CASSSRRSGANVLTF
CDR3nt: TGTGCCAGCAGCTCTCGTCGCTCTGGGGCCAACGTCCTGACTTTC

d_gene: NA
v_gene: TRBV29-1
j_gene: TRBJ2-7
abundance: many
CDR3aa: CVRELSYEQYF
CDR3nt: TGCGTAAGAGAGCTCTCCTACGAGCAGTACTTC

d_gene: TRBD2
v_gene: TRBV5-1
j_gene: TRBJ2-3
abundance: many
CDR3aa: CASSPGTSGADTQYF
CDR3nt: TGCGCCAGCAGCCCGGGGACTAGCGGAGCAGATACGCAGTATTTT

d_gene: NA
v_gene: TRBV10-3
j_gene: TRBJ2-2
abundance: few
CDR3aa: CAISESSGASGARELFF
CDR3nt: TGTGCCATCAGTGAGTCGAGCGGAGCGTCCGGGGCCAGGGAGCTGTTTTTT

d_gene: NA
v_gene: TRBV7-2
j_gene: TRBJ2-1
abundance: many
CDR3aa: CASSQEVPSLRGALQFF
CDR3nt: TGTGCCAGCAGCCAGGAAGTCCCTTCTCTTCGGGGGGCGCTACAGTTCTTC

d_gene: NA
v_gene: TRBV20-1
j_gene: TRBJ1-5
abundance: many
CDR3aa: CSAVRGDTWWGQHF
CDR3nt: TGCAGTGCAGTAAGGGGGGATACCTGGTGGGGCCAGCATTTT

d_gene: NA
v_gene: TRBV20-1
j_gene: TRBJ2-5
abundance: NA
CDR3aa: CSATPSRTASQETQYF
CDR3nt: TGCAGTGCTACACCCTCGAGGACAGCATCGCAAGAGACCCAGTACTTC

d_gene: TRBD1
v_gene: TRBV5-1
j_gene: TRBJ2-3
abundance: few
CDR3aa: CASSLATGAPTDTQYF
CDR3nt: TGCGCCAGCAGCTTGGCGACAGGGGCTCCCACAGATACGCAGTATTTT

d_gene: TRBD1
v_gene: TRBV7-8
j_gene: TRBJ2-2
abundance: NA
CDR3aa: CASSLLVRGRNTGELFF
CDR3nt: TGTGCCAGCAGCTTATTGGTCAGGGGGCGGAACACCGGGGAGCTGTTTTTT

d_gene: TRBD1
v_gene: TRBV6-5
j_gene: TRBJ2-7
abundance: many
CDR3aa: CASSYVGTGTYEQYF
CDR3nt: TGTGCCAGCAGTTACGTCGGGACAGGAACCTACGAGCAGTACTTC

d_gene: NA
v_gene: TRBV12-3/TRBV12-4
j_gene: TRBJ1-5
abundance: NA
CDR3aa: CASSIQGNQPQHF
CDR3nt: TGTGCCAGCAGTATACAGGGTAATCAGCCCCAGCATTTT

d_gene: NA
v_gene: TRBV27
j_gene: TRBJ2-7
abundance: NA
CDR3aa: CASSLSGGNYEQYF
CDR3nt: TGTGCCAGCAGTTTATCTGGGGGCAACTACGAGCAGTACTTC

d_gene: TRBD1
v_gene: TRBV5-1
j_gene: TRBJ2-7
abundance: many
CDR3aa: CASSGDRGLGSYEQYF
CDR3nt: TGCGCCAGCAGCGGAGACAGGGGTCTAGGGTCCTACGAGCAGTACTTC

d_gene: TRBD1
v_gene: TRBV6-4
j_gene: TRBJ2-3
abundance: many
CDR3aa: CASSDSTGADTQYF
CDR3nt: TGTGCCAGCAGTGACTCGACAGGGGCAGATACGCAGTATTTT

d_gene: NA
v_gene: TRBV24-1
j_gene: TRBJ2-1
abundance: many
CDR3aa: CATSDARRYNEQFF
CDR3nt: TGTGCCACCAGTGACGCTCGAAGATACAATGAGCAGTTCTTC

d_gene: TRBD2
v_gene: TRBV5-5
j_gene: TRBJ2-7
abundance: many
CDR3aa: CASSLEVAGGTYEQYF
CDR3nt: TGTGCCAGCAGCTTGGAAGTAGCGGGGGGTACCTACGAGCAGTACTTC

d_gene: NA
v_gene: TRBV3-1
j_gene: TRBJ2-5
abundance: few
CDR3aa: CASSQQSGKQETQYF
CDR3nt: TGTGCCAGCAGCCAACAGAGCGGAAAGCAAGAGACCCAGTACTTC

d_gene: NA
v_gene: TRBV12-3/TRBV12-4
j_gene: TRBJ1-6
abundance: many
CDR3aa: CASSLGEKGVSPLHF
CDR3nt: TGTGCCAGCAGTTTAGGGGAAAAGGGTGTTTCACCCCTCCACTTT

d_gene: NA
v_gene: TRBV3-1
j_gene: TRBJ2-1
abundance: many
CDR3aa: CASSPRVLGGPKNEQFF
CDR3nt: TGTGCCAGCAGCCCCCGAGTGTTAGGGGGGCCTAAGAATGAGCAGTTCTTC

d_gene: TRBD1
v_gene: TRBV10-3
j_gene: TRBJ2-7
abundance: few
CDR3aa: CAISRQGESHEQYF
CDR3nt: TGTGCCATCAGTAGACAGGGAGAGTCGCACGAGCAGTACTTC

d_gene: NA
v_gene: TRBV20-1
j_gene: TRBJ2-3
abundance: many
CDR3aa: CSATSGITDTQYF
CDR3nt: TGCAGTGCTACGAGCGGAATCACAGATACGCAGTATTTT

d_gene: NA
v_gene: TRBV12-3/TRBV12-4
j_gene: TRBJ1-5
abundance: NA
CDR3aa: CASSFGVGGFPSQPQHF
CDR3nt: TGTGCCAGCAGTTTTGGCGTGGGGGGATTTCCGAGTCAGCCCCAGCATTTT

d_gene: TRBD1
v_gene: TRBV29-1
j_gene: TRBJ2-5
abundance: many
CDR3aa: CSVEGTGTGLQETQYF
CDR3nt: TGCAGCGTTGAAGGAACGGGGACAGGGTTGCAAGAGACCCAGTACTTC

d_gene: NA
v_gene: TRBV9
j_gene: TRBJ1-4
abundance: NA
CDR3aa: CASSIGTTPTNEKLFF
CDR3nt: TGTGCCAGCAGCATTGGGACGACCCCAACTAATGAAAAACTGTTTTTT

d_gene: NA
v_gene: TRBV20-1
j_gene: TRBJ1-5
abundance: few
CDR3aa: CSATPGTALRWPQHF
CDR3nt: TGCAGTGCTACTCCCGGGACGGCCCTTCGGTGGCCCCAGCATTTT

d_gene: NA
v_gene: TRBV5-1
j_gene: TRBJ2-7
abundance: NA
CDR3aa: CASSLGTQGLSYEQYF
CDR3nt: TGCGCCAGCAGCTTGGGTACACAGGGACTCTCCTACGAGCAGTACTTC

d_gene: NA
v_gene: TRBV12-3/TRBV12-4
j_gene: TRBJ1-5
abundance: NA
CDR3aa: CASSLGGASNQPQHF
CDR3nt: TGTGCCAGCAGTTTGGGGGGAGCTAGCAATCAGCCCCAGCATTTT

d_gene: NA
v_gene: TRBV12-3/TRBV12-4
j_gene: TRBJ2-7
abundance: many
CDR3aa: CASSSGVSQQYF
CDR3nt: TGTGCCAGCAGTTCCGGGGTATCGCAGCAGTACTTC

d_gene: NA
v_gene: TRBV20-1
j_gene: TRBJ2-4
abundance: few
CDR3aa: CSGSQVPSGQNIQYF
CDR3nt: TGCAGTGGATCACAGGTTCCCTCCGGCCAAAACATTCAGTACTTC

d_gene: TRBD1
v_gene: TRBV7-9
j_gene: TRBJ2-2
abundance: NA
CDR3aa: CASIGGANTGELFF
CDR3nt: TGTGCCAGTATAGGGGGCGCGAACACCGGGGAGCTGTTTTTT

d_gene: NA
v_gene: TRBV20-1
j_gene: TRBJ2-2
abundance: many
CDR3aa: CSATQGGLNTGELFF
CDR3nt: TGCAGTGCGACACAAGGGGGATTGAACACCGGGGAGCTGTTTTTT

d_gene: NA
v_gene: TRBV14
j_gene: TRBJ2-1
abundance: NA
CDR3aa: CASSTGTARNEQFF
CDR3nt: TGTGCCAGCAGCACCGGGACCGCGCGGAATGAGCAGTTCTTC

d_gene: NA
v_gene: TRBV12-3/TRBV12-4
j_gene: TRBJ2-7
abundance: many
CDR3aa: CASSLRSSGYEQYF
CDR3nt: TGTGCCAGCAGTTTGAGAAGTTCAGGGTACGAGCAGTACTTC

d_gene: TRBD2
v_gene: TRBV7-8
j_gene: TRBJ2-2
abundance: NA
CDR3aa: CASSLHRRESAGELFF
CDR3nt: TGTGCCAGCAGCTTACATCGGCGGGAGTCAGCCGGGGAGCTGTTTTTT

d_gene: NA
v_gene: TRBV6-5
j_gene: TRBJ2-7
abundance: many
CDR3aa: CASSYTGLDYEQYF
CDR3nt: TGTGCCAGCAGTTACACGGGCTTAGACTACGAGCAGTACTTC

d_gene: NA
v_gene: TRBV20-1
j_gene: TRBJ1-2
abundance: NA
CDR3aa: CSARPHSGILGYTF
CDR3nt: TGCAGTGCTAGACCTCACTCGGGGATCCTTGGCTACACCTTC

d_gene: NA
v_gene: TRBV6-4
j_gene: TRBJ2-6
abundance: NA
CDR3aa: CASSDSRSGANVLTF
CDR3nt: TGTGCCAGCAGTGACTCCCGATCTGGGGCCAACGTCCTGACTTTC

d_gene: NA
v_gene: TRBV6-1
j_gene: TRBJ1-6
abundance: many
CDR3aa: CASSPTGWNSPLHF
CDR3nt: TGTGCCAGCAGCCCAACAGGGTGGAATTCACCCCTCCACTTT

d_gene: TRBD1
v_gene: TRBV6-1
j_gene: TRBJ2-2
abundance: few
CDR3aa: CASTAGTDYTGELFF
CDR3nt: TGTGCCAGCACCGCCGGGACAGACTACACCGGGGAGCTGTTTTTT

d_gene: NA
v_gene: TRBV15
j_gene: TRBJ1-2
abundance: many
CDR3aa: CATSNGRYGYTF
CDR3nt: TGTGCCACCAGCAATGGACGGTATGGCTACACCTTC

d_gene: TRBD1
v_gene: TRBV6-1
j_gene: TRBJ1-6
abundance: NA
CDR3aa: CASALGGQYNSPLHF
CDR3nt: TGTGCCAGCGCCTTAGGGGGACAGTATAATTCACCCCTCCACTTT

d_gene: NA
v_gene: TRBV5-1
j_gene: TRBJ1-1
abundance: many
CDR3aa: CASSLDGGRRTEAFF
CDR3nt: TGCGCCAGCAGCTTGGATGGGGGTCGGAGGACTGAAGCTTTCTTT

d_gene: TRBD2
v_gene: TRBV20-1
j_gene: TRBJ2-5
abundance: few
CDR3aa: CSARVASAGGGWETQYF
CDR3nt: TGCAGTGCTAGAGTCGCCTCGGCGGGAGGAGGCTGGGAGACCCAGTACTTC

d_gene: NA
v_gene: TRBV30
j_gene: TRBJ1-2
abundance: NA
CDR3aa: CAWSSRQDNYGYTF
CDR3nt: TGTGCCTGGAGTTCACGACAGGATAACTATGGCTACACCTTC